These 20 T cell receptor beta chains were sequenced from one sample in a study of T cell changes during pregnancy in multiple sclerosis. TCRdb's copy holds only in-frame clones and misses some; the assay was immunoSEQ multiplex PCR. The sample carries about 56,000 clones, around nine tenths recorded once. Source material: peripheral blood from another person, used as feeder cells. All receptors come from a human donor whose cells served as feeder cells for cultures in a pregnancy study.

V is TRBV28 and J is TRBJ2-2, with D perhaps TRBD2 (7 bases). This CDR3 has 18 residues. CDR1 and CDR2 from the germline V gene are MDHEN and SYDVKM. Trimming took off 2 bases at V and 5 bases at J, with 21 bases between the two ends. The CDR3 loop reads CASSLGRWGGPRTGELFF. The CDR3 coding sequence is TGTGCCAGCAGTTTAGGCCGGTGGGGGGGCCCAAGGACCGGGGAGCTGTTTTTT.

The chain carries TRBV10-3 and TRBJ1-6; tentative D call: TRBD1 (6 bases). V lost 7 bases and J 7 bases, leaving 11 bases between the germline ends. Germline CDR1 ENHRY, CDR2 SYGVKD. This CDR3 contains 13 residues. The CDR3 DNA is TGTGCCATCAACAGGGACGGGAATTCACCCCTCCACTTT. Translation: CAINRDGNSPLHF.

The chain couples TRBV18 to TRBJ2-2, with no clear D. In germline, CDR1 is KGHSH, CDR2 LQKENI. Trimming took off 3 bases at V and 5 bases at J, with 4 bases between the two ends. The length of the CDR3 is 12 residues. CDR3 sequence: CASSPRTGELFF. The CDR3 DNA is TGTGCCAGCTCACCCCGAACCGGGGAGCTGTTTTTT.

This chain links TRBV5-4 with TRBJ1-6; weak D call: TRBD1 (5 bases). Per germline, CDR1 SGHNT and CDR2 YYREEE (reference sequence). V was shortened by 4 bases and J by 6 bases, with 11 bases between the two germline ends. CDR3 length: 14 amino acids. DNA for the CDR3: TGTGCCAGCAGCCTCGAGAGGGGTAATTCACCCCTCCACTTT. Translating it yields CASSLERGNSPLHF.

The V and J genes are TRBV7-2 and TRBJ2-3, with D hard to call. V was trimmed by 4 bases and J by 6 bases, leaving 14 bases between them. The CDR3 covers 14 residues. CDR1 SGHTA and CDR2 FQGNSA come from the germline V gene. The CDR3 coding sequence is TGTGCCAGCAGCTCCCCCAGCATAGGGGATACGCAGTATTTT. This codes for CASSSPSIGDTQYF. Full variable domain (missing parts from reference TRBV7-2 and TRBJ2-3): GAGVSQSPSNKVTEKGKDVELRCDPISGHTALYWYRQSLGQGLEFLIYFQGNSAPDKSGLPSDRFSAERTGGSVSTLTIQRTQQEDSAVYLCASSSPSIGDTQYFGPGTRLTVL.

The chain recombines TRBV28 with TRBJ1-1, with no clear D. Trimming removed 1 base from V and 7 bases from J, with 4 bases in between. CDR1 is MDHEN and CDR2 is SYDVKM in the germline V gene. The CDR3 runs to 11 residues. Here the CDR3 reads CASSLSGEAFF. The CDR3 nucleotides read TGTGCCAGCAGTTTATCGGGTGAAGCTTTCTTT.

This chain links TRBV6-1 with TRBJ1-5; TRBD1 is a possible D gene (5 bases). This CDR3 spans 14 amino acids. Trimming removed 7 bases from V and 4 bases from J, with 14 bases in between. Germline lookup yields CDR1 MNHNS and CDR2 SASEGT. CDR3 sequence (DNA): TGTGCCAGCATTACGGGGGAACGAAATCAGCCCCAGCATTTT. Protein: CASITGERNQPQHF.

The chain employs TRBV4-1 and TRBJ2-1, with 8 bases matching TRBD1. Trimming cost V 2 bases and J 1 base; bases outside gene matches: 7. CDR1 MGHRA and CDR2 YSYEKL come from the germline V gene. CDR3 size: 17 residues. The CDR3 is CASSQPRTGWSYNEQFF. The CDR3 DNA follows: TGCGCCAGCAGCCAACCAAGGACAGGGTGGTCCTACAATGAGCAGTTCTTC.

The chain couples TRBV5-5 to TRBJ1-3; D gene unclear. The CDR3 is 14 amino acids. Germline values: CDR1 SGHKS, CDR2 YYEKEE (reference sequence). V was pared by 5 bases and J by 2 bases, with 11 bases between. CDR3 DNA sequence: TGTGCCAGCAGGGTTCGAGATACTGGAAACACCATATATTTT. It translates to CASRVRDTGNTIYF.

The chain's CDR3 is CASSNQDQGFEKLFF. The CDR3 DNA follows: TGTGCCAGCAGCAACCAGGACCAGGGTTTCGAAAAACTGTTTTTT. The genes are TRBV5-4 and TRBJ1-4, with D possibly being TRBD1 (5 bases). The germline V and J ends were trimmed by 4 bases and 8 bases, with 18 bases remaining between them. Germline lookup yields CDR1 SGHNT and CDR2 YYREEE (reference sequence). This CDR3 has 15 amino acids.

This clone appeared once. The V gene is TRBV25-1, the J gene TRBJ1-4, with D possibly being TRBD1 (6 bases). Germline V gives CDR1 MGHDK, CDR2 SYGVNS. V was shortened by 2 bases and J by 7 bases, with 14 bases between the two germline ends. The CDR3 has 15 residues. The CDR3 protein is CASSERTVRGEKLFF. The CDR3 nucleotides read TGTGCCAGCAGTGAAAGGACAGTACGAGGTGAAAAACTGTTTTTT.

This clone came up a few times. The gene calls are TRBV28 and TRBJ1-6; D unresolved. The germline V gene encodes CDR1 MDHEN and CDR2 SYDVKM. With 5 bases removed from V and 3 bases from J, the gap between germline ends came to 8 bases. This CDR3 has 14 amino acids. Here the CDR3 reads CASSPERYNSPLHF. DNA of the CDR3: TGTGCCAGCAGTCCGGAACGCTATAATTCACCCCTCCACTTT.

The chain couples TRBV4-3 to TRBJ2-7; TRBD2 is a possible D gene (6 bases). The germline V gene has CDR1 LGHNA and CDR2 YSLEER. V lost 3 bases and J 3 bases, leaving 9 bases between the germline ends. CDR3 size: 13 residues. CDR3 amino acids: CASSHSGGYEQYF. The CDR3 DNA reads TGCGCCAGCAGCCACTCCGGGGGCTACGAGCAGTACTTC.

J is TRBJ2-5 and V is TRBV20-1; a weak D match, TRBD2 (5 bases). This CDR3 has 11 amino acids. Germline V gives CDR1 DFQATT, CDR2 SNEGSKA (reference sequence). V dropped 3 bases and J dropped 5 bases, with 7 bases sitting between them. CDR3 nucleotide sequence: TGCAGTGCTAGCGGGAAGGAGACCCAGTACTTC. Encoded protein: CSASGKETQYF.

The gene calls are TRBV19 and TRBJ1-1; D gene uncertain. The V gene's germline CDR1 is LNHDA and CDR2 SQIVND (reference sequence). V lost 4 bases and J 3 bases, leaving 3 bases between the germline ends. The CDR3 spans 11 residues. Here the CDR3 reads CASSTYTEAFF. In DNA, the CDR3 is TGTGCCAGTAGTACATACACTGAAGCTTTCTTT.

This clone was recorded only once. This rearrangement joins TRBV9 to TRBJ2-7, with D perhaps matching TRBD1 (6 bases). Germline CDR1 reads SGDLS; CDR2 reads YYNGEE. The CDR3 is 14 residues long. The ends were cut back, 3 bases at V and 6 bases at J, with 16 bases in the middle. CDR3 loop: CASSGQVASSEQYF. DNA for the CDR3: TGTGCCAGCAGCGGACAGGTGGCCAGCTCCGAGCAGTACTTC.

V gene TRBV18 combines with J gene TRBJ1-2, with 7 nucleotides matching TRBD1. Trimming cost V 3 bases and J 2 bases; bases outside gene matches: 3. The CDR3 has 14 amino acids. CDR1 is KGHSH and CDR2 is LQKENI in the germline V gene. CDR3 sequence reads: CASSPGQRNYGYTF. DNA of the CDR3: TGTGCCAGCTCACCGGGACAGCGGAACTATGGCTACACCTTC.

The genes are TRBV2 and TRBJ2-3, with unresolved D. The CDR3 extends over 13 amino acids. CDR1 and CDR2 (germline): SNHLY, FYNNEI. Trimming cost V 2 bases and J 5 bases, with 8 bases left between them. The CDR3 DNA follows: TGTGCCAGCAGTGAAAATTGGGAAGATACGCAGTATTTT. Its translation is CASSENWEDTQYF.

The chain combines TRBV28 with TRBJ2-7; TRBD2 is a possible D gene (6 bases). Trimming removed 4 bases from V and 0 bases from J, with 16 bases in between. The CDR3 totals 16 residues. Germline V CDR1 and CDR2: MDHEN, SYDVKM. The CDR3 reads CASSSPGRRSSYEQYF. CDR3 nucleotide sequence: TGTGCCAGCAGTTCCCCGGGGAGGAGAAGCTCCTACGAGCAGTACTTC.

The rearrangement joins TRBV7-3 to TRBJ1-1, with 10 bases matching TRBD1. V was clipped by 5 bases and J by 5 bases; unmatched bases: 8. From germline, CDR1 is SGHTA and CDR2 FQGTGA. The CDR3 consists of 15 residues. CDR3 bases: TGTGCCAGCAGCCCCTCGACAGGGGGCCGTACTGAAGCTTTCTTT. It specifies CASSPSTGGRTEAFF.